A selection of T cell receptor beta chains follows, all from one sample in a study of T cell changes during pregnancy in multiple sclerosis. The method was immunoSEQ multiplex PCR; TCRdb's version includes in-frame clones alone and lacks a portion of them. The table shows about 98,000 clones, with under 95% occurring only once. The sample was peripheral blood, taken after pregnancy. The source is a female donor in good health, enrolled as a control in a pregnancy study. Both conserved end residues are part of each CDR3. D genes are given only for firm matches. Some rows mark clone size as missing; the rest say once, few, many or name a class of expanded clone.

-	TRBV5-2	-	TRBJ1-4	CASNLTQSAGSAHSGGQGREKLFF	TGTGCCAGCAACCTCACCCAATCGGCTGGGTCTGCACACAGCGGGGGGCAGGGTAGGGAAAAACTGTTTTTT
-	TRBV28	-	TRBJ2-6	CASSSIQDSGANVLTF	TGTGCCAGCAGTTCAATACAGGACTCTGGGGCCAACGTCCTGACTTTC
-	TRBV7-8	-	TRBJ1-5	CASSSKRQVSNQPQHF	TGTGCCAGCAGCTCAAAAAGACAGGTTAGCAATCAGCCCCAGCATTTT
-	TRBV15	-	TRBJ2-7	CATSRDQRGSYEQYF	TGTGCCACCAGCAGAGATCAGAGGGGGTCCTACGAGCAGTACTTC
-	TRBV19	-	TRBJ1-1	CASSISRNTEAFF	TGTGCCAGTAGTATCAGTCGAAACACTGAAGCTTTCTTT
TRBD1	TRBV10-1	-	TRBJ2-7	CASSEGTGGVGRSSYEQYF	TGCGCCAGCAGTGAGGGGACAGGGGGGGTCGGCCGGAGCTCCTACGAGCAGTACTTC
-	TRBV19	once	TRBJ1-2	CASSNGVRLGGYTF	TGTGCCAGTAGTAACGGGGTACGGTTAGGAGGCTACACCTTC
-	TRBV19	few	TRBJ1-2	CASSISVYGYTF	TGTGCCAGTAGTATTTCAGTCTATGGCTACACCTTC
TRBD1	TRBV6-1	few	TRBJ1-2	CASRSGTDYGYTF	TGTGCCAGCAGGTCCGGGACAGACTATGGCTACACCTTC
-	TRBV5-8	-	TRBJ2-7	CASSLQGFPQYEQYF	TGTGCCAGCAGTTTACAGGGATTTCCACAATACGAGCAGTACTTC
-	TRBV6-5	-	TRBJ1-2	CASSSDNSYGYTF	TGTGCCAGCAGTTCGGACAACAGCTATGGCTACACCTTC
-	TRBV6-1	-	TRBJ1-4	CASSELGRVEKLFF	TGTGCCAGCAGTGAATTGGGCAGGGTTGAAAAACTGTTTTTT
-	TRBV6-1	-	TRBJ2-1	CASSRQGGSYNEQFF	TGTGCCAGCAGTCGGCAGGGTGGATCCTACAATGAGCAGTTCTTC
TRBD1	TRBV14	-	TRBJ1-6	CASSQTGGSNSPLHF	TGTGCCAGCAGCCAAACAGGGGGGTCTAATTCACCCCTCCACTTT
TRBD2	TRBV7-9	-	TRBJ2-2	CASSLGLAVNTGELFF	TGTGCCAGCAGCTTGGGACTAGCTGTAAACACCGGGGAGCTGTTTTTT
TRBD2	TRBV5-4	-	TRBJ2-3	CASSRPGGGLEQDTQYF	TGTGCCAGCAGCCGCCCGGGGGGAGGACTCGAGCAGGATACGCAGTATTTT
-	TRBV18	-	TRBJ1-1	CASSTKTGNTEAFF	TGTGCCAGCTCAACCAAGACAGGAAACACTGAAGCTTTCTTT
-	TRBV19	-	TRBJ2-5	CASSMRDSQETQYF	TGTGCCAGTAGTATGCGGGACTCGCAAGAGACCCAGTACTTC
-	TRBV6-5	-	TRBJ1-2	CASSSRDEPFYGYTF	TGTGCCAGCAGTTCCCGGGATGAGCCCTTCTATGGCTACACCTTC
TRBD2	TRBV28	-	TRBJ2-7	CASSPSGVLSYEQYF	TGTGCCAGCAGTCCAAGCGGGGTCCTCTCCTACGAGCAGTACTTC
-	TRBV29-1	once	TRBJ1-5	CSVAPHLNQPQHF	TGCAGCGTCGCGCCGCACCTTAATCAGCCCCAGCATTTT
-	TRBV10-3	-	TRBJ2-1	CAISESNTHNEQFF	TGTGCCATCAGTGAGTCTAACACGCACAATGAGCAGTTCTTC
-	TRBV7-8	-	TRBJ2-7	CASSLVGQTYEQYF	TGTGCCAGCAGCTTAGTCGGACAGACCTACGAGCAGTACTTC
TRBD1	TRBV7-9	-	TRBJ1-2	CASSLATGATYGYTF	TGTGCCAGCAGCTTGGCGACAGGGGCCACCTATGGCTACACCTTC
TRBD2	TRBV7-9	once	TRBJ2-7	CASSVPRGGRVTSEQYF	TGTGCCAGCAGTGTCCCACGGGGCGGGAGGGTGACGAGTGAGCAGTACTTC
TRBD2	TRBV19	-	TRBJ2-1	CASMEGTRGYNEQFF	TGTGCCAGTATGGAAGGGACTAGGGGGTACAATGAGCAGTTCTTC
-	TRBV28	-	TRBJ1-2	CASSLRGTAAYGYTF	TGTGCCAGCAGTTTGCGAGGAACCGCTGCCTATGGCTACACCTTC
-	TRBV11-3	-	TRBJ1-1	CASSPGGTEAFF	TGTGCCAGCAGCCCGGGGGGAACTGAAGCTTTCTTT
-	TRBV29-1	-	TRBJ1-1	CSVEKGVLNTEAFF	TGCAGCGTTGAAAAGGGGGTCTTGAACACTGAAGCTTTCTTT
-	TRBV30	-	TRBJ2-1	CAWMDSLYYNEQFF	TGTGCCTGGATGGACAGCCTATACTACAATGAGCAGTTCTTC
TRBD2	TRBV19	-	TRBJ2-5	CASSITPKSSGRHQETQYF	TGTGCCAGTAGTATAACCCCCAAATCTAGCGGGAGGCACCAAGAGACCCAGTACTTC
TRBD1	TRBV6-5	-	TRBJ2-1	CASSLDRLSSYNEQFF	TGTGCCAGCAGTTTGGACAGGTTGAGCTCCTACAATGAGCAGTTCTTC
-	TRBV6-1	once	TRBJ1-1	CASRQGSGTEAFF	TGTGCCAGCAGACAGGGTTCGGGCACTGAAGCTTTCTTT
TRBD2	TRBV5-6	once	TRBJ2-1	CASSDWTSGIDEQFF	TGTGCCAGCAGCGACTGGACTAGCGGGATAGATGAGCAGTTCTTC
-	TRBV28	once	TRBJ2-1	CASSLTREQFF	TGTGCCAGCAGTTTAACTAGAGAGCAGTTCTTC
TRBD1	TRBV27	-	TRBJ1-2	CASSLFGTGFSTGYGYTF	TGTGCCAGCAGTTTATTCGGGACAGGGTTCTCAACGGGCTATGGCTACACCTTC
TRBD2	TRBV14	-	TRBJ2-1	CASRRPGGWNEQFF	TGTGCCAGCCGACGTCCGGGAGGATGGAATGAGCAGTTCTTC
TRBD1	TRBV10-2	-	TRBJ1-1	CASRETGDPEAFF	TGCGCCAGCAGGGAGACAGGGGATCCTGAAGCTTTCTTT
TRBD1	TRBV5-1	-	TRBJ1-1	CASSIRTGQNTEAFF	TGCGCCAGCAGCATCCGGACAGGGCAGAACACTGAAGCTTTCTTT
-	TRBV21-1	-	TRBJ2-5	CASSAQGETQYF	TGTGCCAGCAGCGCCCAGGGGGAGACCCAGTACTTC
TRBD1	TRBV11-2	-	TRBJ2-2	CASSLSATGTGELFF	TGTGCCAGCAGCTTATCCGCGACAGGGACCGGGGAGCTGTTTTTT
TRBD1	TRBV18	-	TRBJ1-2	CASSGQTTGEHGYTF	TGTGCCAGCTCAGGGCAAACGACAGGGGAGCATGGCTACACCTTC
TRBD2	TRBV27	-	TRBJ2-5	CASSLREGETQYF	TGTGCCAGCAGTCTCAGGGAGGGAGAGACCCAGTACTTC
-	TRBV6-5	-	TRBJ1-5	CASSYSEGGSNQPQHF	TGTGCCAGCAGTTACTCTGAGGGGGGGAGCAATCAGCCCCAGCATTTT
TRBD2	TRBV5-4	few	TRBJ2-1	CASSYRRLAGALYNEQFF	TGTGCCAGCAGCTACCGGCGACTAGCGGGAGCCCTCTACAATGAGCAGTTCTTC
-	TRBV13	-	TRBJ2-3	CASSPLDTQYF	TGTGCCAGCAGCCCATTAGATACGCAGTATTTT
-	TRBV7-9	-	TRBJ2-5	CASSLRQQETQYF	TGTGCCAGCAGCCTGCGACAGCAAGAGACCCAGTACTTC
-	TRBV9	few	TRBJ1-1	CASSSRSEGLAFF	TGTGCCAGCAGCTCGAGGTCGGAGGGTTTGGCTTTCTTT
TRBD2	TRBV6-5	-	TRBJ2-7	CASSYGTSGRNEQYF	TGTGCCAGCAGTTACGGGACTAGCGGGAGGAACGAGCAGTACTTC
TRBD2	TRBV6-1	-	TRBJ2-1	CASLPSGTYNEQFF	TGTGCCAGCCTACCTAGCGGTACATACAATGAGCAGTTCTTC